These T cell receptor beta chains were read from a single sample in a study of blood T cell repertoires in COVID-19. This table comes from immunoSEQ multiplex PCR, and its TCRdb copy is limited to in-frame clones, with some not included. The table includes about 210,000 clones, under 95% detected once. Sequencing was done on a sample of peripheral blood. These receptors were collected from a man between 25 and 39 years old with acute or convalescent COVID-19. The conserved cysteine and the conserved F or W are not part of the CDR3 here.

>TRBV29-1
SVRPGQGGRNEQF
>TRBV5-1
ASSLTGQTPYEQY
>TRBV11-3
ASSSGHPIAQRSRDTQY
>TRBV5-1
ASSLGQNEKLF
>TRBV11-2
ASSLIQSTTEKLF
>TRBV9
ASSVGLAGAGVNEQF
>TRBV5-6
ASRRGRNSPLH
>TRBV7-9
ASRLAGAYNEQF
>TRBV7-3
ASSPNRVDGEQF
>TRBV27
ASRFGLAGGNNEQF
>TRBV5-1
ASSLSFNEQF
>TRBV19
ASSIGSSNSYNEQF
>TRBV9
ASSVREMGEQY
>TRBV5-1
ASSVDLQETQY
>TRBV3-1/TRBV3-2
VSSQDVPSGGTQY
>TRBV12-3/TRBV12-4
ASKPSGGYT
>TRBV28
ASRSWRTRDEQF
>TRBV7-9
ASSRRSGNTIY
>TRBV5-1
ASGAGTGAYEQY
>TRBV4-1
ASSLFKTSTDTQY
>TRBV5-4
ASSYLRGANTGELF
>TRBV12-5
ASGFLTSGGWNEQF
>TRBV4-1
ASSLHNSEQY
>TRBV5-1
ASSLELQGSAF
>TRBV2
ASSLGQSALH
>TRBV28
ASSLSSGELF
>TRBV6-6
ASSYSDRGVFEQY
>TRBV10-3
AISALGTPNEQY
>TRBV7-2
ASSLPLADKNTEAF
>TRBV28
ASSFTAGGPGGQY
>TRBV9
ASSPSHSGVTDTQY
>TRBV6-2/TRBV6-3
ASSLWKRSEAF
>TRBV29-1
SVEDSSNPYEQY
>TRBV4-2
ASSYRLAGGGETQY